The sample holds one count of the clone carrying this T cell receptor (beta chain). Its antigen is not identified. Running of the v3.0 immunoSEQ assay took place at survey level. Sequencing efforts were directed toward roughly 35,000-55,000 T-cell genomes per sample. This table comes from immunoSEQ multiplex PCR, and its TCRdb copy is limited to in-frame clones, with some not included. The sample shows about 34,000 clones, 83% of them seen only once. These data come from a study of long-term antiretroviral therapy in people with HIV. Findings and caveats of the study: Clones that expanded before ART (that is, prior to treatment) dominated the repertoire at all time points. Transplant donor controls retained higher diversity, though diversity increased after ART. Comparison with controls showed narrower CDR3 length ranges in HIV repertoires.

CDR1 PRHDT and CDR2 FYEKMQ come from the germline V gene (reference sequence). This CDR3 is built from 15 residues. V was shortened by 3 bases and J by 4 bases, with 13 bases between the two germline ends. The TCR was taken from a man aged 18 to 35 with HIV. The material was unsorted PBMCs, obtained 0.4 years before starting antiretroviral therapy. V usage is TRBV13 and J usage is TRBJ1-3; D may be TRBD1 (5 bases). The CDR3 nucleotides are TGTGCCAGCAGCTTTGGCAGGGCTTCAGGAAACACCATATATTTT. Translated, it gives CASSFGRASGNTIYF.